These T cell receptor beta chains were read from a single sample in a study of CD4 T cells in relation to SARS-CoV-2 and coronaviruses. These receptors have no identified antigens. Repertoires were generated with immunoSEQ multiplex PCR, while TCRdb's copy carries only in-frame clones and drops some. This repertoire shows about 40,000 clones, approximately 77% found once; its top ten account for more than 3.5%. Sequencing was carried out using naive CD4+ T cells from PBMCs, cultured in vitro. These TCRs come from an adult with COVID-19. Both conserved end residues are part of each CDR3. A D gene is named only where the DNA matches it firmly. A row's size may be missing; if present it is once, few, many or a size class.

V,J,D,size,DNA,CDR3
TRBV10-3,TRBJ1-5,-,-,TGTGCCATCAGTGGACAGGATGGTCATCAGCCCCAGCATTTT,CAISGQDGHQPQHF
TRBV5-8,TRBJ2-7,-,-,TGTGCCAGCAGCGGCGGGGCCTACGAGCAGTACTTC,CASSGGAYEQYF
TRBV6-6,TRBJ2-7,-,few,TGTGCCAGCAGTCCGTCGGGGTCCTCCTACCCCTACGAGCAGTACTTC,CASSPSGSSYPYEQYF
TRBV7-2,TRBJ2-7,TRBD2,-,TGTGCCAGCAGCTTTCTAGCGGGTGCTCCCTACGAGCAGTACTTC,CASSFLAGAPYEQYF
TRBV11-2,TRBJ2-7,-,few,TGTGCCAGCAGCTCCCCAAACTACGAGCAGTACTTC,CASSSPNYEQYF
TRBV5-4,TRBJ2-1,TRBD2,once,TGTGCCAGCAGCTTGATGGTAGCGGGAGGGCCCTCGAATGAGCAGTTCTTC,CASSLMVAGGPSNEQFF
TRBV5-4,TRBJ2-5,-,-,TGTGCCAGCAGCCTCGGGACTCACCAAGAGACCCAGTACTTC,CASSLGTHQETQYF
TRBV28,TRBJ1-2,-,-,TGTGCCAGCAGTTTGGACAGTACAAACTATGGCTACACCTTC,CASSLDSTNYGYTF
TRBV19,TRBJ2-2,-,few,TGTGCCAGTAATCCGGGGGCGGGCACCGGGGAGCTGTTTTTT,CASNPGAGTGELFF
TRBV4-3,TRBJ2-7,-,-,TGCGCCAGCAGCCAAGATCTTGGAGGTTGGGCCTACGAGCAGTACTTC,CASSQDLGGWAYEQYF
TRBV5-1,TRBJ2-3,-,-,TGCGCCAGCAGCTTGGGCGGGCAGGATACGCAGTATTTT,CASSLGGQDTQYF
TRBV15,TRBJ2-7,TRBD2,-,TGTGCCACCAGCAGAGATCGGACTAGCGGGAGAACGCAGCAGTACTTC,CATSRDRTSGRTQQYF
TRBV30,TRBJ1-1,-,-,TGTGCCTGGAGTGTCGGTGCGAACACTGAAGCTTTCTTT,CAWSVGANTEAFF
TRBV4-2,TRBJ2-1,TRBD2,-,TGTGCCAGCAGCCAACTTACTAGCGCGAGAGAGTACAATGAGCAGTTCTTC,CASSQLTSAREYNEQFF